This T cell receptor (beta chain) is drawn from a study of blood T cell repertoires in COVID-19. Overall study: PBMCs, B-cell-depleted T cells, or T cells provided the cDNA or gDNA that made up the material.

Trimming removed 1 base at V and 1 base at J, with 11 bases between. There are 16 residues in the CDR3. The germline V gene has CDR1 SEHNR and CDR2 FQNEAQ (reference sequence). This clone was found a few times. Sequencing was performed with immunoSEQ multiplex PCR; in TCRdb, only in-frame clones are kept and a portion is missing. The repertoire has under 250,000 clones, about four fifths of them found once; the top ten carry about 3.2%. Participants reported their clinical history, and cohort assignment relied on those reports. The clonotype originates from a woman aged 55-70 years who had recovered from COVID-19. The V gene is TRBV7-9, the J gene TRBJ1-5; D perhaps matches TRBD1 (5 bases). Sequenced input: PBMCs or T cells enriched from blood (not recorded which). CDR3 loop: CASSLEGPTSNQPQHF. The CDR3 nucleotides are TGTGCCAGCAGCTTAGAGGGGCCCACAAGCAATCAGCCCCAGCATTTT.